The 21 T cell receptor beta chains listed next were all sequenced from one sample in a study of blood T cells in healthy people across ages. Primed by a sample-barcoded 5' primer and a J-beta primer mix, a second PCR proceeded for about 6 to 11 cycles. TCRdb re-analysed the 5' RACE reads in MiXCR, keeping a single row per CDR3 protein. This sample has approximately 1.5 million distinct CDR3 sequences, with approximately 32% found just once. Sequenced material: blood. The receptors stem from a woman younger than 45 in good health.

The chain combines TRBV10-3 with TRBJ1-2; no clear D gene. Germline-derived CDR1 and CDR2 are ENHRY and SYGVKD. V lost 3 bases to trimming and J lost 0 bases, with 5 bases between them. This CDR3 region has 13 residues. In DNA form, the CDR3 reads TGTGCCATCAGTGATCTGGCTAACTATGGCTACACCTTC. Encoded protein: CAISDLANYGYTF.

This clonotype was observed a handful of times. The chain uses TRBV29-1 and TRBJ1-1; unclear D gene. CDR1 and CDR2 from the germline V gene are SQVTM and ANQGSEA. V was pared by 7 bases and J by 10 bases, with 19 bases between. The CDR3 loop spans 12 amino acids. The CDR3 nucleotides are TGCAGCGCAGCCCCCGGCCCCGGGATAGCTTTCTTT. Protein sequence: CSAAPGPGIAFF.

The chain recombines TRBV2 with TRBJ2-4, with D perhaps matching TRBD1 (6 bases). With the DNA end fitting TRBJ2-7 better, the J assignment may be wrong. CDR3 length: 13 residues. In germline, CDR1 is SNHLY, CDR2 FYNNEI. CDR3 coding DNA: TGTGCCAGCAGTGAGGACAGACCCCTCGAGCAGTACTTC. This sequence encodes CASSEDRPLEQYF.

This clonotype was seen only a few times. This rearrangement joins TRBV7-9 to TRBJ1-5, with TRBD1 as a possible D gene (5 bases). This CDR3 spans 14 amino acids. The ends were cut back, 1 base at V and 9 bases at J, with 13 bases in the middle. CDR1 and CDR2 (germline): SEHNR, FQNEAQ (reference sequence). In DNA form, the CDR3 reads TGTGCCAGCAGCTTAGGGCAGGGCCAATGGCCCCAGCATTTT. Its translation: CASSLGQGQWPQHF. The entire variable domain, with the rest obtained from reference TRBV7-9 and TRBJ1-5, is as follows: DTGVSQNPRHKITKRGQNVTFRCDPISEHNRLYWYRQTLGQGPEFLTYFQNEAQLEKSRLLSDRFSAERPKGSFSTLEIQRTEQGDSAMYLCASSLGQGQWPQHFGDGTRLSIL.

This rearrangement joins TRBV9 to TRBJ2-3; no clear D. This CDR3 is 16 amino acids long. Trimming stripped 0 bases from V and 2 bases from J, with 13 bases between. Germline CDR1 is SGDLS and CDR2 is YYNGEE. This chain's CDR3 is CASSVGHSPPTDTQYF. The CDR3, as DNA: TGTGCCAGCAGCGTAGGACACTCCCCACCCACAGATACGCAGTATTTT. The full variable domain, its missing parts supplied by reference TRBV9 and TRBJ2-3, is DSGVTQTPKHLITATGQRVTLRCSPRSGDLSVYWYQQSLDQGLQFLIQYYNGEERAKGNILERFSAQQFPDLHSELNLSSLELGDSALYFCASSVGHSPPTDTQYFGPGTRLTVL.

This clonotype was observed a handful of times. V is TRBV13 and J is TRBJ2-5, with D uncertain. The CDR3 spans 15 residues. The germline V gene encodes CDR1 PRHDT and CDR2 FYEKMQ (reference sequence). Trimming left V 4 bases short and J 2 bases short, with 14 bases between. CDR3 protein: CASSSSSGEQETQYF. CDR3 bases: TGTGCCAGCAGCTCCTCCTCGGGTGAACAAGAGACCCAGTACTTC.

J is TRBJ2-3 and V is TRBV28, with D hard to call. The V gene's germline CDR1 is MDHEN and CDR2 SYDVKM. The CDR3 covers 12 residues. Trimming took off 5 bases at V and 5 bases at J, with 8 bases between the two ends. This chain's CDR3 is CASSHDKDTQYF. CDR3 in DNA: TGTGCCAGCAGTCACGACAAAGATACGCAGTATTTT. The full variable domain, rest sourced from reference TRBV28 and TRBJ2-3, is DVKVTQSSRYLVKRTGEKVFLECVQDMDHENMFWYRQDPGLGLRLIYFSYDVKMKEKGDIPEGYSVSREKKERFSLILESASTNQTSMYLCASSHDKDTQYFGPGTRLTVL.

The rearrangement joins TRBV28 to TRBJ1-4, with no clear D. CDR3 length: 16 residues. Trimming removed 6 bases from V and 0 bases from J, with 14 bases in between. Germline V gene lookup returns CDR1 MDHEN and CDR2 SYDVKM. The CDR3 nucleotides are TGTGCCAGCAGGCATGCCAGACCTACAACTAATGAAAAACTGTTTTTT. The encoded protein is CASRHARPTTNEKLFF.

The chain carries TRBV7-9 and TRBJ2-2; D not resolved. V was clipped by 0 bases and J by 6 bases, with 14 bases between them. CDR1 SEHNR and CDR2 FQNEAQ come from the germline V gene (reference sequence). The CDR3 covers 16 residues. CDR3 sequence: CASSLAGQLTPGELFF. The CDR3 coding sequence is TGTGCCAGCAGCTTAGCGGGCCAGCTTACCCCCGGGGAGCTGTTTTTT. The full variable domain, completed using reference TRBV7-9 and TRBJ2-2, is DTGVSQNPRHKITKRGQNVTFRCDPISEHNRLYWYRQTLGQGPEFLTYFQNEAQLEKSRLLSDRFSAERPKGSFSTLEIQRTEQGDSAMYLCASSLAGQLTPGELFFGEGSRLTVL.

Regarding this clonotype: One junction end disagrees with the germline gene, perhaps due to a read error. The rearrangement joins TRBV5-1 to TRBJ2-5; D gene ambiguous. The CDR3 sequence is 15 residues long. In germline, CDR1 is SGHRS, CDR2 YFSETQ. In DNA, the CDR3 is TGCACCAGCAGCGATCCTAACACACCAGCCGGAGAGCAGTACTTC. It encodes CTSSDPNTPAGEQYF.

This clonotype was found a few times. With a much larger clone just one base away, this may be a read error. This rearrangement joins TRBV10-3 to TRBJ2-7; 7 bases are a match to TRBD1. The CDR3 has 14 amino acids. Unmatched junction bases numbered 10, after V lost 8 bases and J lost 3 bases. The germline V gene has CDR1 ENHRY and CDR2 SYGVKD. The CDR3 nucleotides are TGTGCCATCGCCTCCGGGGACAGAATCTACGAGCAGTACTTC. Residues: CAIASGDRIYEQYF.

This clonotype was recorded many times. The CDR3 is CASSSPGDTQYF. The CDR3 DNA is TGTGCCAGCAGCTCCCCGGGAGATACGCAGTATTTT. V is TRBV7-3 and J is TRBJ2-3; D is ambiguous. In germline, CDR1 is SGHTA, CDR2 FQGTGA. The V gene lost 4 bases and the J gene lost 5 bases, with 7 bases spanning the gap. The CDR3 extends over 12 amino acids.

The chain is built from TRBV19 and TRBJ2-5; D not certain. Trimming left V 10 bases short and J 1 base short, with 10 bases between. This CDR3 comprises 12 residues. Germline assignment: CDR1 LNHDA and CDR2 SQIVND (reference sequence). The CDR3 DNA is TGTGCCACCCGATCACTCCAAGAGACCCAGTACTTC. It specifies CATRSLQETQYF.

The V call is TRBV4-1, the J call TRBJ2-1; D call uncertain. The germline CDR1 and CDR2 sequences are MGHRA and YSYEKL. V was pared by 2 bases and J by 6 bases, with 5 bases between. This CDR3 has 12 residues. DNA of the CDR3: TGCGCCAGCAGCCAACGGGCCAATGAGCAGTTCTTC. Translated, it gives CASSQRANEQFF.

The CDR3 here is CASSGQGVDYGYTF. DNA for the CDR3: TGCGCCAGTTCGGGACAGGGGGTGGACTATGGCTACACCTTC. V usage is TRBV10-2 and J usage is TRBJ1-2; TRBD1 matches 11 bases. There are 14 residues in the CDR3. CDR1 and CDR2 from the germline V gene are WSHSY and SAAADI. The trim removed 9 bases at V and 3 bases at J, leaving 6 bases unmatched.

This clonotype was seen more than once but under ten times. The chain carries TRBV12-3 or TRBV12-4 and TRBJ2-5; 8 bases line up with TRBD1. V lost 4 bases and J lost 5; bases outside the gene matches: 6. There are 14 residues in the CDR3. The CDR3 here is CASSSRGRTETQYF. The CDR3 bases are TGTGCCAGCAGTTCCAGGGGGCGTACGGAGACCCAGTACTTC.

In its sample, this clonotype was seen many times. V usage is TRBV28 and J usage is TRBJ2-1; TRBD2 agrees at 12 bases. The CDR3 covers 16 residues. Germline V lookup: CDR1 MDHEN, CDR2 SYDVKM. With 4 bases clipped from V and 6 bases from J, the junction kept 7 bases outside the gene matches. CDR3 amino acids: CASSSRLAGASNEQFF. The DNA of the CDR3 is TGTGCCAGCAGTTCAAGACTAGCGGGAGCATCCAATGAGCAGTTCTTC. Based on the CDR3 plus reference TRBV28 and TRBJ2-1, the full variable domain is DVKVTQSSRYLVKRTGEKVFLECVQDMDHENMFWYRQDPGLGLRLIYFSYDVKMKEKGDIPEGYSVSREKKERFSLILESASTNQTSMYLCASSSRLAGASNEQFFGPGTRLTVL.

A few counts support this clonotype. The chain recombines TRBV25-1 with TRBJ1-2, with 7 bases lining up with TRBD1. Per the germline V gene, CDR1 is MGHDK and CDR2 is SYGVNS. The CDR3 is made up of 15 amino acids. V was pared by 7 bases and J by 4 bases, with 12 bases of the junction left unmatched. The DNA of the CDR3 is TGTGCCAGCACCACGGGACAGCAAGGAATCTATGGCTACACCTTC. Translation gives CASTTGQQGIYGYTF.

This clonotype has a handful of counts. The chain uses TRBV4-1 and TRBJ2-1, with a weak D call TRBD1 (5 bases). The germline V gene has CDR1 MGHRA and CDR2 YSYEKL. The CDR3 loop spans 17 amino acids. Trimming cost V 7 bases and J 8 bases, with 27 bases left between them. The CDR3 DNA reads TGCGCCAGCACCCATACAGGTTTACAAGGTTCAGGTTATGAGCAGTTCTTC. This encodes CASTHTGLQGSGYEQFF.

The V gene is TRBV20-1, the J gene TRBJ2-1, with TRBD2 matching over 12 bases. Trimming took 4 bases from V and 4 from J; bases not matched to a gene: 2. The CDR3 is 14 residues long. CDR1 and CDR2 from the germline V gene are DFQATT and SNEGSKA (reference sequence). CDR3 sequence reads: CSANGLAGYNEQFF. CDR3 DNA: TGCAGTGCTAATGGACTAGCGGGGTACAATGAGCAGTTCTTC.

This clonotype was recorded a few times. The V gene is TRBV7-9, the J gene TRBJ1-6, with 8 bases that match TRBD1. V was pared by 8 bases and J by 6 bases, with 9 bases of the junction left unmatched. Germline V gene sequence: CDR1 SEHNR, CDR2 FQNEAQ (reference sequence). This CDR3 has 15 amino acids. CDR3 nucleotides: TGTGCCAGCGGCCTGGGACAGGTTGTTAATTCACCCCTCCACTTT. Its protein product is CASGLGQVVNSPLHF.